These 10 T cell receptor beta chains were all obtained from the same sample, sequenced in a study of T-cell memory formation after mild COVID-19. TCRdb itself ran the 5' RACE reads through MiXCR, one entry per CDR3 protein. Found here are around 130,000 distinct CDR3 sequences, 11% to 15% of them singletons; the top ten hold around 30%. Sequences were obtained from PBMCs or a T cell subset sorted from them (not recorded which). The receptors derive from an adult woman who had mild COVID-19 (a few samples of this study predate the infection). Cell type and time point are not known.

This clonotype is medium-sized (0.01 to 0.1%) by share. The V and J genes are TRBV7-9 and TRBJ2-5; weak D call: TRBD2 (5 bases). Trimming removed 5 bases at V and 4 bases at J, with 20 bases between. The CDR3 covers 16 residues. Germline V CDR1 and CDR2: SEHNR, FQNEAQ (reference sequence). CDR3 loop: CASSRITRGPPETQYF. The CDR3 nucleotides read TGTGCCAGCAGCAGAATCACTAGAGGTCCGCCAGAGACCCAGTACTTC.

This clonotype appeared a few times. The chain couples TRBV11-3 to TRBJ2-1; 8 bases match TRBD1. V shed 4 bases and J 10 bases; nucleotides not matched to a gene: 12. The CDR3 has 15 amino acids. Germline V gene sequence: CDR1 SGHNT, CDR2 YENEEA. The CDR3 loop reads CASSYRDRTPKEQFF. In DNA, the CDR3 is TGTGCCAGCAGCTACAGGGACAGGACTCCGAAAGAGCAGTTCTTC.

This clonotype was detected a few times. J is TRBJ2-6 and V is TRBV15, with D possibly being TRBD2 (5 bases). Germline assignment: CDR1 LNHNV and CDR2 YYDKDF (reference sequence). V was pared by 0 bases and J by 2 bases, with 8 bases between. The CDR3 loop spans 16 amino acids. The DNA of the CDR3 is TGTGCCACCAGCAGAGAGTGGGGAGCTGGGGCCAACGTCCTGACTTTC. Translating it yields CATSREWGAGANVLTF.

This clonotype has only a few counts. The CDR3 DNA sequence: TGCGCCAGCAGCTTGGGTGCAGGGGTCTACAATGAGCAGTTCTTC. Encoded protein: CASSLGAGVYNEQFF. V usage is TRBV5-1 and J usage is TRBJ2-1, with a possible D match to TRBD1 (6 bases). The CDR3 runs 15 residues. V lost 0 bases, J lost 3 bases, and 10 bases lay in between. In germline, CDR1 is SGHRS, CDR2 YFSETQ.

The rearrangement links TRBV5-1 to TRBJ1-2; maybe TRBD1 (6 bases). Per the germline V gene, CDR1 is SGHRS and CDR2 is YFSETQ. CDR3 length equals 17 residues. Trimming pared 4 bases from V and 5 bases from J, leaving 24 bases between. CDR3 amino acids: CASSHTGTTGLLYGYTF. The CDR3 bases are TGCGCCAGCAGCCATACAGGGACCACCGGCCTCCTATATGGCTACACCTTC.

This clonotype was observed a few times. The genes are TRBV15 and TRBJ1-5; no definite D call. V lost 2 bases and J lost 5, with 10 bases in between. This CDR3 contains 14 residues. Looked up from germline, CDR1 is LNHNV and CDR2 is YYDKDF (reference sequence). The CDR3 DNA sequence: TGTGCCACCAGCAGATCCCTACGGCATCAGCCCCAGCATTTT. Its protein product is CATSRSLRHQPQHF.

This chain uses TRBV27 with TRBJ1-1; D unresolved. The CDR3 is made up of 12 amino acids. The ends were cut back, 5 bases at V and 7 bases at J, with 11 bases in the middle. The germline CDR1 and CDR2 sequences are MNHEY and SMNVEV (reference sequence). The chain's CDR3 is CASSTPPDEAFF. CDR3 DNA sequence: TGTGCCAGCAGTACCCCGCCGGATGAAGCTTTCTTT.

This clonotype came up a few times. This rearrangement joins TRBV9 to TRBJ1-1; D might be TRBD1 (5 bases). Germline V CDR1 and CDR2: SGDLS, YYNGEE. The CDR3 extends over 14 amino acids. Trimming shortened V by 6 bases and J by 4 bases, and 16 bases separated the two germline ends. The CDR3 coding sequence is TGTGCCAGCACCCCCGGAGGGGATCGCACTGAAGCTTTCTTT. This translates into CASTPGGDRTEAFF.

The J gene is TRBJ2-1, the V gene TRBV3-1; 7 nucleotides line up with TRBD2. From germline, CDR1 is LGHDT and CDR2 YNNKEL (reference sequence). V gave up 4 bases and J gave up 8 bases; unmatched junction bases: 8. The CDR3 totals 14 residues. The CDR3 protein is CASSPSGIHDEQFF. The DNA for the CDR3 is TGTGCCAGCAGCCCGAGCGGGATTCACGATGAGCAGTTCTTC.

This clonotype was counted a few times. The J gene is TRBJ1-5, the V gene TRBV12-3 or TRBV12-4; D gene unclear. With 3 bases removed from V and 2 bases from J, the gap between germline ends came to 17 bases. The CDR3 totals 17 residues. CDR3 in amino acids: CASSFFAGPRGNQPQHF. DNA of the CDR3: TGTGCCAGCAGTTTTTTTGCCGGGCCCCGGGGCAATCAGCCCCAGCATTTT.